These 9 T cell receptor beta chains originate from one sample sequenced in a study of identifying expanded T cells in peripheral blood. Measured with immunoSEQ multiplex PCR; TCRdb has only the in-frame clones, and not every one. The table includes approximately 56,000 clones, around 82% detected once. The sequencing sample was made of blood. All receptors come from a person aged 18-69 years in good health.

The CDR3 coding sequence is TGTGCCAGCAGTTTAAAGGGGCCGGGGCAGTATTTT. Protein sequence: CASSLKGPGQYF. This chain connects TRBV27 to TRBJ2-3, with D maybe TRBD1 (5 bases). Germline V gene lookup returns CDR1 MNHEY and CDR2 SMNVEV (reference sequence). The CDR3 consists of 12 residues. The V end lost 2 bases, the J end lost 11 bases, and 11 bases lay between the germline ends.

The chain links TRBV28 to TRBJ2-4; 10 nucleotides align to TRBD1. Germline V gives CDR1 MDHEN, CDR2 SYDVKM. V was clipped by 6 bases and J by 5 bases; unmatched bases: 1. The CDR3 runs to 13 residues. The CDR3 here is CASRTGGENIQYF. CDR3 bases: TGTGCCAGCAGGACAGGGGGCGAAAACATTCAGTACTTC.

The chain uses TRBV7-3 and TRBJ2-7; no definite D call. V lost 4 bases and J lost 0, with 4 bases in between. Germline lookup yields CDR1 SGHTA and CDR2 FQGTGA. The CDR3 covers 12 residues. DNA of the CDR3: TGTGCCAGCAGCTCGAGCTCCTACGAGCAGTACGTC. Translating it yields CASSSSSYEQYV.

J is TRBJ2-2 and V is TRBV18; possibly TRBD2 for D (7 bases). This CDR3 region has 16 residues. V was pared by 3 bases and J by 4 bases, with 15 bases between. Germline CDR1 KGHSH, CDR2 LQKENI. The CDR3 coding sequence is TGTGCCAGCTCACCCCAGACCGGGGGGCGCACCGGGGAGCTGTTTTTT. Translated: CASSPQTGGRTGELFF.

This chain links TRBV6-5 with TRBJ1-1, with 8 bases matching TRBD1. J gave up 14 bases and V 6 bases, and 8 bases lay outside the gene matches. There are 11 residues in the CDR3. Germline CDR1 reads MNHEY; CDR2 reads SVGAGI. CDR3 loop: CASRVQGGWFF. The CDR3 nucleotides are TGTGCCAGCAGGGTACAGGGGGGGTGGTTCTTT.

This clone was recorded only once. The chain employs TRBV14 and TRBJ1-1, with D possibly matching TRBD1 (5 bases). The V and J ends lost 4 bases and 5 bases respectively, with 17 bases between them. The CDR3 is 15 amino acids. The V gene's germline CDR1 is SGHDN and CDR2 FVKESK. DNA of the CDR3: TGTGCCAGCAGCCCCTTAGGGCAGGGAGGAACTGAAGCTTTCTTT. This gives the protein CASSPLGQGGTEAFF.

V is TRBV11-2 and J is TRBJ2-5, with 8 bases lining up with TRBD1. The CDR3 has 14 residues. Germline lookup yields CDR1 SGHAT and CDR2 FQNNGV. V was clipped by 3 bases and J by 2 bases; unmatched bases: 2. The CDR3: CASSLTGVQETQYF. The CDR3, as DNA: TGTGCCAGCAGCTTGACAGGGGTGCAAGAGACCCAGTACTTC.

This clone was counted a single time. The chain links TRBV18 to TRBJ2-1, with 7 bases aligning to TRBD2. The trim removed 1 base at V and 5 bases at J, leaving 5 bases unmatched. This CDR3 has 15 residues. Germline-derived CDR1 and CDR2 are KGHSH and LQKENI. CDR3 DNA: TGTGCCAGCTCACCACGGCTGGGGGGGGACAATGAGCAGTTCTTC. Translated: CASSPRLGGDNEQFF.

This chain links TRBV10-1 with TRBJ2-5, with D perhaps assigned TRBD1 or TRBD2 (6 bases each). The CDR3 consists of 14 residues. V was shortened by 3 bases and J by 5 bases, with 13 bases between the two germline ends. Per the germline V gene, CDR1 is WNHNN and CDR2 is SYGVQD (reference sequence). In nucleotides, the CDR3 is TGCGCCAGCAGTGATGTCGGGGGCCCGGAGACCCAGTACTTC. Its protein product is CASSDVGGPETQYF.